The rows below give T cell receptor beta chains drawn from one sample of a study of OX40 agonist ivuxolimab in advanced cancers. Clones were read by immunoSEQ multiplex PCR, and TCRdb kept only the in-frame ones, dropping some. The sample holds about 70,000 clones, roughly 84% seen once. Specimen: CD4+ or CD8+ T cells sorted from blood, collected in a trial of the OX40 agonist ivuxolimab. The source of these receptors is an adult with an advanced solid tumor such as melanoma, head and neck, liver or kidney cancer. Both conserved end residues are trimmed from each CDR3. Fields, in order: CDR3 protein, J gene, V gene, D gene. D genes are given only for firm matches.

ASSRGLGGTEAF,TRBJ1-1,TRBV6-5,-
ASSQELAGGNTGELF,TRBJ2-2,TRBV4-2,TRBD2
ASSFTDRRVGYT,TRBJ1-2,TRBV11-3,-
ASSQEGLGGSNTGELF,TRBJ2-2,TRBV4-1,TRBD2
ASSPRQGVGETQY,TRBJ2-5,TRBV5-8,TRBD1
AWSVRTGRKLF,TRBJ1-4,TRBV30,TRBD1
ASSYRAGGTEAF,TRBJ1-1,TRBV6-5,-
ASSPGTYNEKLF,TRBJ1-4,TRBV5-1,-
ASSLFGGSLREQY,-,TRBV27,TRBD2
AWRREGWTEAF,TRBJ1-1,TRBV30,-
ASSLEDRGTEAF,TRBJ1-1,TRBV4-3,TRBD1
ASSLNGEQY,TRBJ2-7,TRBV11-2,-
ASSLGTSGAQRWETQY,TRBJ2-5,TRBV5-1,TRBD2
ASGSQGRQQY,TRBJ2-5,TRBV6-5,-
ASSLGGTSTDTQY,TRBJ2-3,TRBV7-2,-
ASSLAGGGEAF,TRBJ1-1,TRBV11-2,-
ASSLGTSYGYT,TRBJ1-2,TRBV27,-
ASSQDLRGEQY,TRBJ2-7,TRBV14,-
ASSATGSGVADTQY,TRBJ2-3,TRBV2,-
ASSLPTSGNTIY,TRBJ1-3,TRBV5-1,-
ASSLGTSGNTDTQY,TRBJ2-3,TRBV7-2,TRBD2
ASSLEGYGYT,TRBJ1-2,TRBV7-9,-
ASSLQGETNYGYT,TRBJ1-2,TRBV18,TRBD1
ASSRTGMVGPKETQY,TRBJ2-5,TRBV19,TRBD1
ASRRLGGPTEAF,TRBJ1-1,TRBV6-1,-
ASSSGPKNYGYT,TRBJ1-2,TRBV13,-
ATSSKGGEEKLF,TRBJ1-4,TRBV15,-
SVVPGSSNYGYT,TRBJ1-2,TRBV29-1,-
ASSPLSGSNTEAF,TRBJ1-1,TRBV11-3,-
ASSLGDINQPQH,TRBJ1-5,TRBV5-1,-
ASSSGPSGSYNEQF,TRBJ2-1,TRBV11-2,TRBD2
ASSYQGTGNTIY,TRBJ1-3,TRBV5-1,-
ASSSRGRGANVLT,TRBJ2-6,TRBV6-5,TRBD1
ASSYSTAGAQF,TRBJ2-1,TRBV6-6,TRBD2
ASRYGGAFVGELF,TRBJ2-2,TRBV10-2,TRBD2
ASSHMREGRDNQPQH,TRBJ1-5,TRBV4-2,-
ASSLGRDRGLDEQF,TRBJ2-1,TRBV11-3,TRBD1
ASSFLAGGLWQY,TRBJ2-7,TRBV28,TRBD2
ASSLAGPHDTF,TRBJ1-1,TRBV7-9,-
ASSLESGAGTEAF,TRBJ1-1,TRBV5-1,-
ASSQDDGLAVQGETQY,TRBJ2-5,TRBV4-1,TRBD2
ASSPGAIPGNTIY,TRBJ1-3,TRBV7-9,-
ASSLTGPQNYGYT,TRBJ1-2,TRBV7-3,-
ASRAAGGGQPQH,TRBJ1-5,TRBV7-2,TRBD1
AWSVNRLLTEAF,TRBJ1-1,TRBV30,-
ASSLEASGRFAGELF,TRBJ2-2,TRBV7-9,TRBD2
ASSLNTGPYYGYT,TRBJ1-2,TRBV9,-
ASSLQGQWNTEAF,TRBJ1-1,TRBV27,-
ASSLSATGTDTQY,TRBJ2-3,TRBV7-2,-
ASSLVGTLSYNEQF,TRBJ2-1,TRBV5-6,-
ASSARAGDTEAF,TRBJ1-1,TRBV6-4,-
ASSFDRVRADTQY,TRBJ2-3,TRBV5-6,TRBD1
ASSFIGGYEQY,TRBJ2-7,TRBV7-9,-
ASSLGNGDEQF,TRBJ2-1,TRBV27,-